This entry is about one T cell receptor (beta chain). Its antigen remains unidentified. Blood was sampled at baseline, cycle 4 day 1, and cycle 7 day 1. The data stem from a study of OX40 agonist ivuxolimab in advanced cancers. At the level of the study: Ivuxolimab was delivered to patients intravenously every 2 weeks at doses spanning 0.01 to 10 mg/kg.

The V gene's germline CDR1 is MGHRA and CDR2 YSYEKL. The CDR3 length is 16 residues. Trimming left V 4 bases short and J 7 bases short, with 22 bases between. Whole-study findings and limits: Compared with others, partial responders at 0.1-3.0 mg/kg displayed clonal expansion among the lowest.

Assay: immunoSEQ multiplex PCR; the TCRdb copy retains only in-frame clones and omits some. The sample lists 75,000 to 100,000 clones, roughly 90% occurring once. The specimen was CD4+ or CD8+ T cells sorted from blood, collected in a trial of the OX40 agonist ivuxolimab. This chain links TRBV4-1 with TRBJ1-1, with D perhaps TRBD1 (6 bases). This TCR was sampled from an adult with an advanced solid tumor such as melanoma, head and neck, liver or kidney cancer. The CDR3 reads CASSPLERGARGEAFF. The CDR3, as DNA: TGCGCCAGCAGCCCCTTGGAACGGGGGGCGCGAGGTGAAGCTTTCTTT.